This T cell receptor (beta chain) was retrieved from a study of T cell changes during pregnancy in multiple sclerosis. Sequencing was performed with immunoSEQ multiplex PCR; in TCRdb, only in-frame clones are kept and a portion is missing. The sample gives 53,000 or so clones, approximately 94% of which show up once; 0.55% to 0.75% is in the top ten. This clone was seen just once. Trimming stripped 5 bases from V and 3 bases from J, with 10 bases between. CDR1 and CDR2 from the germline V gene are SGHAT and FQNNGV. The CDR3 has 13 residues. The chain joins TRBV11-2 to TRBJ2-5, with a weak D call TRBD1 (6 bases). This specimen was CD4+ T cells from peripheral blood mononuclear cells, taken in the second trimester of pregnancy. This receptor was identified in a female donor with multiple sclerosis, enrolled in a pregnancy study. CDR3 DNA: TGTGCCAGCAGCCGGGACACGAAAGAGACCCAGTACTTC. Translated: CASSRDTKETQYF.